This TCR beta chain was found in a study of identical twins. General study results and limits: Abundant cord blood beta clonotypes carried fewer insertions; memory repertoires showed none.

From the 5' RACE reads, TCRdb called clonotypes with MiXCR, one entry per CDR3 protein. This sample has under 250,000 distinct CDR3 sequences, with 12% found just once. V gave up 1 base and J gave up 6 bases; unmatched junction bases: 7. The CDR3 sequence is 15 residues long. Germline CDR1 reads SGHVS; CDR2 reads FNYEAQ. Only a few counts were recorded for this clonotype. No antigen is known for it. These same records also appear under a second study, on yellow fever vaccine responses in identical twins.

This receptor was identified in a woman under 30 in good health. The V gene is TRBV7-6, the J gene TRBJ2-3; 7 bases fit TRBD1. The sample was memory (CD45RO+) T cells sorted from blood. The CDR3 spells CASSLDGQDSDTQYF. In nucleotides, the CDR3 is TGTGCCAGCAGCTTAGACGGACAGGATTCTGATACGCAGTATTTT. The full variable domain, rest sourced from reference TRBV7-6 and TRBJ2-3, is GAGVSQSPRYKVTKRGQDVALRCDPISGHVSLYWYRQALGQGPEFLTYFNYEAQQDKSGLPNDRFSAERPEGSISTLTIQRTEQRDSAMYRCASSLDGQDSDTQYFGPGTRLTVL.